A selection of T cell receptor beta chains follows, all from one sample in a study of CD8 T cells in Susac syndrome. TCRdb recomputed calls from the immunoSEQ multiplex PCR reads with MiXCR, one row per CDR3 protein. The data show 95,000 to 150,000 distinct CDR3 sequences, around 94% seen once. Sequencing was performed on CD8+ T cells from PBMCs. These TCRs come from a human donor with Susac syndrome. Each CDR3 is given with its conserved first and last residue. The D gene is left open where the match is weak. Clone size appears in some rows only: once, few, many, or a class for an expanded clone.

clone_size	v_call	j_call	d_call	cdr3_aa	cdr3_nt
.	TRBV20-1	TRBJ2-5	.	CSARLGRAQETQYF	TGCAGTGCTAGACTGGGACGGGCCCAAGAGACCCAGTACTTC
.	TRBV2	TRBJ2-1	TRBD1	CASPGERGPYNEQFF	TGTGCCAGCCCCGGCGAGAGGGGGCCTTACAATGAGCAGTTCTTC
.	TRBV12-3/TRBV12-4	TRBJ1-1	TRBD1	CASRQGAGTEAFF	TGTGCCAGCAGACAGGGGGCGGGCACTGAAGCTTTCTTT
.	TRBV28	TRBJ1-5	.	CASSPGPTSNQPQHF	TGTGCCAGCAGTCCGGGCCCGACGAGCAATCAGCCCCAGCATTTT
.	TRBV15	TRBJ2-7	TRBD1	CATSSNRDSSYEQYF	TGTGCCACCAGCAGCAACCGGGACAGCTCCTACGAGCAGTACTTC
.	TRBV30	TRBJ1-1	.	CAWRGIEGESTEAFF	TGTGCCTGGAGGGGGATAGAGGGGGAGAGCACTGAAGCTTTCTTT
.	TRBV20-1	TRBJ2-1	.	CSARQTDNEQFF	TGCAGTGCTAGGCAGACAGACAATGAGCAGTTCTTC
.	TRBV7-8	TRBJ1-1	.	CASSLVDRGGNTEAFF	TGTGCCAGCAGCTTAGTAGATAGGGGTGGGAACACTGAAGCTTTCTTT
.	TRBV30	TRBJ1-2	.	CAWTGRSYGYTF	TGTGCCTGGACAGGGCGTTCCTATGGCTACACCTTC
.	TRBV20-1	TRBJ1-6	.	CSASPWEDNSPLHF	TGCAGTGCTAGTCCCTGGGAGGATAATTCACCCCTCCACTTT
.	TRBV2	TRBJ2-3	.	CASQHPGRTFFDTQYF	TGTGCCAGCCAACACCCGGGACGGACATTCTTTGATACGCAGTATTTT
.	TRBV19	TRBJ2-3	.	CASTSRSTDTQYF	TGTGCCAGCACTAGCAGAAGCACAGATACGCAGTATTTT
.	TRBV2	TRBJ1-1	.	CASSDVTANTEAFF	TGTGCCAGCAGTGATGTGACAGCTAACACTGAAGCTTTCTTT
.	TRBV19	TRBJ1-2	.	CASSIVGTEIYGYTF	TGTGCCAGTAGTATAGTTGGGACGGAGATCTATGGCTACACCTTC
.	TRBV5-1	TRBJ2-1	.	CASSSHPPTGPDWNEQFF	TGCGCCAGCAGCTCCCACCCCCCGACGGGGCCTGATTGGAATGAGCAGTTCTTC
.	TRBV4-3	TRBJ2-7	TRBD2	CASSQERAGGPGEQYF	TGCGCCAGCAGCCAAGAGAGGGCGGGAGGGCCCGGGGAGCAGTACTTC
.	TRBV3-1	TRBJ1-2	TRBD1	CASSRDRANYGYTF	TGTGCCAGCAGCCGGGACAGGGCGAACTATGGCTACACCTTC
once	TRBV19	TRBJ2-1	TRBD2	CASTLGASGTSDEQFF	TGTGCCAGTACCCTAGGTGCATCCGGGACTAGCGATGAGCAGTTCTTC
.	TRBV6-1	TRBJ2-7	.	CASSEIGQGWYEQYF	TGTGCCAGCAGTGAAATCGGGCAGGGGTGGTACGAGCAGTACTTC
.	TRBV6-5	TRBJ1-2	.	CASSYQGSVGGYTF	TGTGCCAGCAGTTACCAGGGGAGCGTTGGTGGCTACACCTTC
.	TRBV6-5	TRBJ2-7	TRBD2	CASSYSSLAGVPYEQYF	TGTGCCAGCAGTTACTCTAGTCTAGCGGGGGTCCCCTACGAGCAGTACTTC
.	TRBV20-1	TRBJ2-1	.	CSAGGAGSYNEQFF	TGCAGTGCTGGCGGGGCTGGCTCCTACAATGAGCAGTTCTTC
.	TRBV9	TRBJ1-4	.	CASSAEGRPNEKLFF	TGTGCCAGCAGCGCAGAGGGGCGACCAAATGAAAAACTGTTTTTT
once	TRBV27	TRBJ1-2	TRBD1	CASSLSGGSGRGNYGYTF	TGTGCCAGCAGTTTATCGGGGGGTAGTGGCAGGGGGAACTATGGCTACACCTTC
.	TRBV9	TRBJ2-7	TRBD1	CASSVGGSPGQGPYEQYF	TGTGCCAGCAGCGTAGGAGGGAGTCCGGGACAGGGGCCCTACGAGCAGTACTTC
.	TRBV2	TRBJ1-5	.	CASSDMGQPQHF	TGTGCCAGCAGTGATATGGGTCAGCCCCAGCATTTT
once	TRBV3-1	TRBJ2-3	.	CASSPVAGASTDTQYF	TGTGCCAGCAGCCCAGTGGCGGGGGCAAGCACAGATACGCAGTATTTT
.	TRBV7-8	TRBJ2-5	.	CASSIGRGQETQYF	TGTGCCAGCAGCATAGGACGGGGCCAAGAGACCCAGTACTTC
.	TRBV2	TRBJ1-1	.	CASREDSWNTEAFF	TGTGCCAGCAGAGAGGACAGCTGGAACACTGAAGCTTTCTTT
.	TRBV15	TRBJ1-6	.	CATRRDRGTVNSPLHF	TGTGCCACCAGAAGAGATCGAGGGACGGTCAATTCACCCCTCCACTTT
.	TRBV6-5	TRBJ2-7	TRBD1	CASSYYHSGTGIYEQYF	TGTGCCAGCAGTTACTACCACTCCGGGACAGGGATCTACGAGCAGTACTTC
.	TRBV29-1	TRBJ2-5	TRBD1	CSVATGVVETQYF	TGCAGCGTTGCGACAGGGGTTGTAGAGACCCAGTACTTC
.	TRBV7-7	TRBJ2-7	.	CASSPSPGPVHEQYF	TGTGCTAGCAGCCCTTCACCGGGGCCGGTCCACGAGCAGTACTTC
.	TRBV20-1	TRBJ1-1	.	CSARDPQGHTEAFF	TGCAGTGCTAGAGATCCCCAGGGCCACACTGAAGCTTTCTTT
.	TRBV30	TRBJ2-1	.	CAWSDSSSYNEQFF	TGTGCCTGGAGTGACTCGAGCTCCTACAATGAGCAGTTCTTC
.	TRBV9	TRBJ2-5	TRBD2	CASSVLGGQETQYF	TGTGCCAGCAGCGTACTCGGGGGGCAAGAGACCCAGTACTTC
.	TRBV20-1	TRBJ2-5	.	CSARRPGTSETQYF	TGCAGTGCTCGAAGACCCGGGACTTCAGAGACCCAGTACTTC
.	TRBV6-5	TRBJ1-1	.	CASSYGDMNTEAFF	TGTGCCAGCAGTTACGGGGACATGAACACTGAAGCTTTCTTT
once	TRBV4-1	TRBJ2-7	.	CASSQAFSGTYEQYF	TGCGCCAGCAGCCAAGCTTTTAGCGGAACCTACGAGCAGTACTTC
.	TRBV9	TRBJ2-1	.	CASSVGGDSYNEQFF	TGTGCCAGCAGTGTAGGAGGGGACTCCTACAATGAGCAGTTCTTC